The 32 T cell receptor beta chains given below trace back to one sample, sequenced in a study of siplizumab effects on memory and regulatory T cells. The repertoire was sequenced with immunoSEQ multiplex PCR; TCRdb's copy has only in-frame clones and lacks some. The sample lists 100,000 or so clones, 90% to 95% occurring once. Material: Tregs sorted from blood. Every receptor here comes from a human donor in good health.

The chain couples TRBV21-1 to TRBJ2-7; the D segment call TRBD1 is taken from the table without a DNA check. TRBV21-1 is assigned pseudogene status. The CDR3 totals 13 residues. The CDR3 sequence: CARRGQHLYEQYF. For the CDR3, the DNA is TGTGCCAGAAGGGGACAGCATCTCTACGAGCAGTACTTC.

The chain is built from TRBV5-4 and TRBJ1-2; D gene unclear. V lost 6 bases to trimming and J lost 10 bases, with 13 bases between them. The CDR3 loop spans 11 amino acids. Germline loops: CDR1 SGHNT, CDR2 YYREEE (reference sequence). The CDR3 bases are TGTGCCAGCAACCAGGACGGAACCTACACCTTC. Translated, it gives CASNQDGTYTF.

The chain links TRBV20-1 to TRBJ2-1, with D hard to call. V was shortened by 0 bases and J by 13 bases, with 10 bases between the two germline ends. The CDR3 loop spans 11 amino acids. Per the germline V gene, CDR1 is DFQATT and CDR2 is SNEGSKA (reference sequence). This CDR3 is CSARDKGPQFF. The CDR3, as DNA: TGCAGTGCTAGAGATAAAGGACCACAGTTCTTC.

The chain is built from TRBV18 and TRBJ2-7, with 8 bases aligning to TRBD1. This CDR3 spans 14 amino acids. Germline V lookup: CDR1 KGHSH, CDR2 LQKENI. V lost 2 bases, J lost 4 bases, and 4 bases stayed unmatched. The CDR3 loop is CASSPGNRGYEQYF. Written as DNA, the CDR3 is TGTGCCAGCTCACCAGGGAACAGGGGGTACGAGCAGTACTTC. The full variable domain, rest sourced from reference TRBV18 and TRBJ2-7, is NAGVMQNPRHLVRRRGQEARLRCSPMKGHSHVYWYRQLPEEGLKFMVYLQKENIIDESGMPKERFSAEFPKEGPSILRIQQVVRGDSAAYFCASSPGNRGYEQYFGPGTRLTVT.

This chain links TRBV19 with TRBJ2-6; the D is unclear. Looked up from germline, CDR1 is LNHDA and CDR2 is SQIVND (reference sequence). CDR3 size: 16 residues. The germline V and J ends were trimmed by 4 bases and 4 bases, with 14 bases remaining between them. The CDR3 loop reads CASSTVEGSGANVLTF. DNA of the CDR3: TGTGCCAGTAGTACAGTAGAAGGATCCGGGGCCAACGTCCTGACTTTC.

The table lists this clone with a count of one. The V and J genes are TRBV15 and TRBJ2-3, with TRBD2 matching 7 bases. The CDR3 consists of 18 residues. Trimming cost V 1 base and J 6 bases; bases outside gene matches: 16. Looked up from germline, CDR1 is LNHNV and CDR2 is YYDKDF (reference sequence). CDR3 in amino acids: CATSRGVGLTGGGDTQYF. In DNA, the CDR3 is TGTGCCACCAGCAGAGGTGTAGGGTTGACGGGAGGTGGTGATACGCAGTATTTT.

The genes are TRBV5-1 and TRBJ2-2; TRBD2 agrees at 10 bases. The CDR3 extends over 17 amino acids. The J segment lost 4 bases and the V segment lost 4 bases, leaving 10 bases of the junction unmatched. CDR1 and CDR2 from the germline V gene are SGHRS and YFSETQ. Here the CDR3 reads CASSGGLAGVSTGELFF. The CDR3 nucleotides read TGCGCCAGCAGCGGCGGGCTAGCGGGAGTTAGCACCGGGGAGCTGTTTTTT.

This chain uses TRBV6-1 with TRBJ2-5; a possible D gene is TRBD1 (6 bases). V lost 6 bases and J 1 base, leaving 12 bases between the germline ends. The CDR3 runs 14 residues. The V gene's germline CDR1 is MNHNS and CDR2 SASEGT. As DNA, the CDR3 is TGTGCCAGCAGATCACAGGGTAGCCAAGAGACCCAGTACTTC. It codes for CASRSQGSQETQYF.

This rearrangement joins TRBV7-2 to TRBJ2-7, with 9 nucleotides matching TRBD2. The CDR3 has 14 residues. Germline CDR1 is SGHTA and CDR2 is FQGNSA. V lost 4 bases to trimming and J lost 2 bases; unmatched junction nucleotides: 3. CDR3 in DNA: TGTGCCAGCAGCTCTAGCGGGGTAACCTACGAGCAGTACTTC. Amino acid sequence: CASSSSGVTYEQYF.

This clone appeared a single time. CDR3 amino acids: CASSLGTGTGYTNEQFF. The CDR3 DNA reads TGTGCCAGCAGCTTAGGAACCGGGACAGGGTATACCAATGAGCAGTTCTTC. The chain recombines TRBV7-9 with TRBJ2-1; 9 positions match TRBD1. CDR3 length equals 17 residues. V trimming: 1 base; J trimming: 6 bases; junction bases outside the gene matches: 10. The germline gives CDR1 SEHNR, CDR2 FQNEAQ (reference sequence).

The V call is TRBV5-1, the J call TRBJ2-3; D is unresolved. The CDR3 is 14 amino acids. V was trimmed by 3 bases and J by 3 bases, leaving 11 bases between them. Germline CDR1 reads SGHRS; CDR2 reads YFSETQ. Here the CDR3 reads CASSSAVGTDTQYF. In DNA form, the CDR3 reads TGCGCCAGCAGCTCGGCGGTCGGGACAGATACGCAGTATTTT.

CDR3 amino acids: CASRSGRNPPYEQYF. In DNA, the CDR3 is TGTGCCAGCAGGAGCGGACGGAATCCCCCCTACGAGCAGTACTTC. V is TRBV14 and J is TRBJ2-7, with a tentative D call TRBD2 (5 bases). Germline values: CDR1 SGHDN, CDR2 FVKESK. The CDR3 length is 15 residues. Deletions cut 6 bases from V and 2 bases from J, with 17 bases between.

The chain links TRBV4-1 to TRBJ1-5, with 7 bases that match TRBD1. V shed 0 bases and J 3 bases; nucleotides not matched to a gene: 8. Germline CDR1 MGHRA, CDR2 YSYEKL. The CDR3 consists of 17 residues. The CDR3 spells CASSQERQGVNNQPQHF. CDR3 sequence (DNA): TGCGCCAGCAGCCAAGAACGGCAGGGGGTTAACAATCAGCCCCAGCATTTT.

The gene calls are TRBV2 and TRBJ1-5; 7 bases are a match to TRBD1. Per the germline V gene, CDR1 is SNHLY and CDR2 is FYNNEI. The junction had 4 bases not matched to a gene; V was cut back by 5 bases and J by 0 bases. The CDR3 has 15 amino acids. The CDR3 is CASSRTGDSNQPQHF. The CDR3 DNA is TGTGCCAGCAGTAGGACAGGCGATAGCAATCAGCCCCAGCATTTT.

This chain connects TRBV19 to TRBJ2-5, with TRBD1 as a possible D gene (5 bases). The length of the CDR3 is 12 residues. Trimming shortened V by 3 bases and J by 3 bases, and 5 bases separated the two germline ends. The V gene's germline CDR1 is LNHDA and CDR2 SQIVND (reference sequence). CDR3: CASSMTEETQYF. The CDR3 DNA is TGTGCCAGTAGTATGACAGAAGAGACCCAGTACTTC. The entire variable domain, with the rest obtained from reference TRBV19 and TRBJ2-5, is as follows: DGGITQSPKYLFRKEGQNVTLSCEQNLNHDAMYWYRQDPGQGLRLIYYSQIVNDFQKGDIAEGYSVSREKKESFPLTVTSAQKNPTAFYLCASSMTEETQYFGPGTRLLVL.

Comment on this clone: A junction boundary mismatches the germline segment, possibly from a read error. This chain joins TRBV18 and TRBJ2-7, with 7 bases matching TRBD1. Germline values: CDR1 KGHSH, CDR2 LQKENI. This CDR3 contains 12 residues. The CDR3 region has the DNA TGTGCCAGCTCACTAAAGTCGACAGGGAAGGACTTC. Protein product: CASSLKSTGKDF.

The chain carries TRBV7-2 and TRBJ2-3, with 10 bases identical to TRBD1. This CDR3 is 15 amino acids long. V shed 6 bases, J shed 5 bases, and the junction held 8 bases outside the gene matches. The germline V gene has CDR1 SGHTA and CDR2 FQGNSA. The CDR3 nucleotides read TGTGCCAGCAGTCTAAGGGACAGGGGAAAAGATACGCAGTATTTT. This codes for CASSLRDRGKDTQYF.

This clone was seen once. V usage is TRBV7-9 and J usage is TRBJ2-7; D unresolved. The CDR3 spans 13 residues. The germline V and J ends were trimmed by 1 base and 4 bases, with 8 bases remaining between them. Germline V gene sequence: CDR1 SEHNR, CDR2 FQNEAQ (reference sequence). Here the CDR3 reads CASSLDLEYEQYF. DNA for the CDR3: TGTGCCAGCAGCTTAGATTTGGAATACGAGCAGTACTTC. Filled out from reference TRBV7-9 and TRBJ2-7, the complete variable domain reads DTGVSQNPRHKITKRGQNVTFRCDPISEHNRLYWYRQTLGQGPEFLTYFQNEAQLEKSRLLSDRFSAERPKGSFSTLEIQRTEQGDSAMYLCASSLDLEYEQYFGPGTRLTVT.

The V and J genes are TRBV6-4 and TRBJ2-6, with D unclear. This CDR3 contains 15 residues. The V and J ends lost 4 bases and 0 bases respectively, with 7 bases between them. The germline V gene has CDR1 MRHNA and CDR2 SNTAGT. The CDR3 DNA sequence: TGTGCCAGCAGTGCCGGTAGCTCTGGGGCCAACGTCCTGACTTTC. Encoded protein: CASSAGSSGANVLTF.

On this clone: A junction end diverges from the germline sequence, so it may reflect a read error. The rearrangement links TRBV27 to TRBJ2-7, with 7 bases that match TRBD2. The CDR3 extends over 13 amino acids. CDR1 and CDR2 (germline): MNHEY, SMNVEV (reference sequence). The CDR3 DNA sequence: TGTGCCAGCAGTAAATGGGAGGGAACGTACTCGTTCTTC. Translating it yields CASSKWEGTYSFF.

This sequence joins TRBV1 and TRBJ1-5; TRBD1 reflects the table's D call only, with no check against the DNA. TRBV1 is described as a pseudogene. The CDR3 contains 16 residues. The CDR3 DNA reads TGCACCAGCAGCCACGAATTCGGACAGGGCAGGCAGCCCCAGCATTTT. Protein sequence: CTSSHEFGQGRQPQHF.

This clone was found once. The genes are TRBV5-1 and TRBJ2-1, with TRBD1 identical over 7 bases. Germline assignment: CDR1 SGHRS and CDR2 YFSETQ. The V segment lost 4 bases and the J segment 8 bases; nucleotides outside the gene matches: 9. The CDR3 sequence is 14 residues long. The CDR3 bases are TGCGCCAGCAGCCCACGACAGGGTAACTATGAGCAGTTCTTC. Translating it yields CASSPRQGNYEQFF. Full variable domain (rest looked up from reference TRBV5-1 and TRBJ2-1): KAGVTQTPRYLIKTRGQQVTLSCSPISGHRSVSWYQQTPGQGLQFLFEYFSETQRNKGNFPGRFSGRQFSNSRSEMNVSTLELGDSALYLCASSPRQGNYEQFFGPGTRLTVL.

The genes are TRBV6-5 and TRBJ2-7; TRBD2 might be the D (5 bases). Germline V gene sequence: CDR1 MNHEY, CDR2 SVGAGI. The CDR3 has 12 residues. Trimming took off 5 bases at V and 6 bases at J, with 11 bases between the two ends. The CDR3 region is CASSDYRGEQYF. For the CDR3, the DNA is TGTGCCAGCAGTGACTATCGGGGCGAGCAGTACTTC.

The CDR3: CASSPNRGHEQYF. The CDR3 coding sequence is TGTGCCAGCAGCCCCAACAGGGGCCACGAGCAGTACTTC. The chain is built from TRBV7-2 and TRBJ2-7; 7 positions agree with TRBD1. Germline values: CDR1 SGHTA, CDR2 FQGNSA. This CDR3 is built from 13 residues. V lost 5 bases to trimming and J lost 5 bases; unmatched junction nucleotides: 6.

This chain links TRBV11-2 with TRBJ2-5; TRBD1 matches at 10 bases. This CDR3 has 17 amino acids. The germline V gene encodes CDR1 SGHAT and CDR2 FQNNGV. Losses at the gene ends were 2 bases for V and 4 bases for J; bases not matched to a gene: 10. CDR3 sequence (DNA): TGTGCCAGCAGCTTAAAAGTGTCGACAGGGGGCCGAGAGACCCAGTACTTC. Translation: CASSLKVSTGGRETQYF. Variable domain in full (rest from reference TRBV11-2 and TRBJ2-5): EAGVAQSPRYKIIEKRQSVAFWCNPISGHATLYWYQQILGQGPKLLIQFQNNGVVDDSQLPKDRFSAERLKGVDSTLKIQPAKLEDSAVYLCASSLKVSTGGRETQYFGPGTRLLVL.

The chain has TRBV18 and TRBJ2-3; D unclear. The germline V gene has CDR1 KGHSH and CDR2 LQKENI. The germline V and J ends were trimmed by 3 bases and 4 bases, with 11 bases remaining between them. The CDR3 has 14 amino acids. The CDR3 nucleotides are TGTGCCAGCTCACCGGTTTGGAGAGCAGATACGCAGTATTTT. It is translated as CASSPVWRADTQYF.

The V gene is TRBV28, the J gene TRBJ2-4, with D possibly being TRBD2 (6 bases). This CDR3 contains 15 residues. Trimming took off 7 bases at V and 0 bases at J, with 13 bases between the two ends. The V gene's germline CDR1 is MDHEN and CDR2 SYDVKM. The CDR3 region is CASKSGGIAKNIQYF. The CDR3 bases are TGTGCCAGCAAGTCGGGCGGGATAGCCAAAAACATTCAGTACTTC.

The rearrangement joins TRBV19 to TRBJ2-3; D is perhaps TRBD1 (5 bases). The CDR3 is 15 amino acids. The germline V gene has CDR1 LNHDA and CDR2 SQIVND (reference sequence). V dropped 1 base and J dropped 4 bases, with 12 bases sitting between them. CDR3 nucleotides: TGTGCCAGTAGTATAGGAAGGGGAAGTTCAGATACGCAGTATTTT. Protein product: CASSIGRGSSDTQYF.

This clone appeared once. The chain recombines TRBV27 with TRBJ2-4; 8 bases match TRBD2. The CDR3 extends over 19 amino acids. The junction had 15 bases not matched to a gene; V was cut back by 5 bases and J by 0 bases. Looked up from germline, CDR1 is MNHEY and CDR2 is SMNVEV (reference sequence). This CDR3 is CASSHEDSGDFLAKNIQYF. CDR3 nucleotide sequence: TGTGCCAGCAGTCATGAGGATAGCGGGGACTTTTTAGCCAAAAACATTCAGTACTTC.

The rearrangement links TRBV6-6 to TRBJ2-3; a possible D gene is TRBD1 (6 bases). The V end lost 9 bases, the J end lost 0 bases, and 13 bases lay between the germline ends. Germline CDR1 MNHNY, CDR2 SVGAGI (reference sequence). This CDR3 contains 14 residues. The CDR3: CASTGLSSTDTQYF. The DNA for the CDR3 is TGTGCCAGTACAGGGCTCTCTAGCACAGATACGCAGTATTTT.

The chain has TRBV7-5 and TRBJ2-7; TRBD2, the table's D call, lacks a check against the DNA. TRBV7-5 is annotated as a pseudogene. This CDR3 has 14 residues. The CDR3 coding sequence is TGTGCCAGAAGCCGGGGACTGAGACCCTACGAGCAGTACTTC. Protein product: CARSRGLRPYEQYF.

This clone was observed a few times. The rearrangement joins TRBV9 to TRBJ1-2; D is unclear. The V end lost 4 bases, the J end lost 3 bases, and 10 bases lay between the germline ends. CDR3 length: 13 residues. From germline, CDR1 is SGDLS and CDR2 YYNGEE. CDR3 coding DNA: TGTGCCAGCAGCTTAGACGGTGACTATGGCTACACCTTC. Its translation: CASSLDGDYGYTF.